This TCR beta chain was retrieved from a study of identical twins. Overall study results and limits: Conclusions leaned on cross-sectional statistical analysis and did not track the same donors over time. The models systematically underestimated how much out-of-frame TCR alpha was shared in monozygotic twins. Invariant MAIT and iNKT cells are populations that could partly confound zero-insertion analyses.

All donors comprised healthy Caucasians. TCRdb ran MiXCR on the 5' RACE reads and lists one entry per CDR3 protein. The top ten clones hold 0.44% of a sample with about 530,000 distinct CDR3 sequences, approximately 14% of them seen once. Germline-derived CDR1 and CDR2 are SGHAT and FQNNGV. J was trimmed by 2 bases and V by 4 bases; bases with no gene match: 13. CDR3 length: 19 residues. This clonotype has a handful of counts. The antigen remains unidentified. These records were also assigned to another study, of yellow fever vaccine responses in identical twins.

This TCR derives from a woman aged 18-29 years in good health. Sequencing input: CD4+ T cells sorted from blood. The chain employs TRBV11-2 and TRBJ2-7; 14 bases match TRBD2. DNA of the CDR3: TGTGCCAGCAGCTCGTGGGGGACTAGCGGGAGCCACCAAACCTACGAGCAGTACTTC. As protein: CASSSWGTSGSHQTYEQYF.